These 10 T cell receptor beta chains came from one sample sequenced in a study of human T cells and chemical hapten exposure. As to time point: patch test 1, 2 weeks after DPC sensitization. Treatment reported: therapeutic diphenylcyclopropenone sensitization with weekly scalp DPC. One entry per CDR3 protein results from TCRdb running MiXCR on the RACE reads. This sample has roughly 180,000 distinct CDR3 sequences; approximately 14% occur once, and the top ten carry 1.5% to 2%. The input for sequencing was whole blood, taken in connection with sensitization to the hapten diphenylcyclopropenone (DPC). The receptors derive from a woman aged 30 to 39 with alopecia areata. Some clones in this sample may be carry-over from other donors' samples.

V usage is TRBV10-3 and J usage is TRBJ1-5, with 7 bases identical to TRBD1. The CDR3 extends over 14 amino acids. Germline CDR1 reads ENHRY; CDR2 reads SYGVKD. J gave up 4 bases and V 5 bases, and 5 bases lay outside the gene matches. The CDR3 nucleotides are TGTGCCATCAGTACAGGGGTTGGGAATCAGCCCCAGCATTTT. Its protein is CAISTGVGNQPQHF.

This clonotype has just a few counts. V gene TRBV13 combines with J gene TRBJ2-1, with TRBD1 as a possible D gene (6 bases). The CDR3 spans 12 residues. V shed 1 base and J shed 15 bases, with 13 bases lying between them. Germline CDR1 reads PRHDT; CDR2 reads FYEKMQ (reference sequence). The CDR3 DNA sequence: TGTGCCAGCAGCTTAGCCCAGGGGTGGCGGTTCTTC. It codes for CASSLAQGWRFF.

This clonotype has just a few counts. The genes are TRBV6-2 or TRBV6-3 and TRBJ2-7; 8 nucleotides align to TRBD2. The V segment lost 7 bases and the J segment 0 bases; nucleotides outside the gene matches: 8. The CDR3 runs 15 residues. Germline V CDR1 and CDR2: MNHEY, SVGEGT. The CDR3, as DNA: TGTGCCAGCACTCCTGTCAGCGGGGGCTCCTACGAGCAGTACTTC. Its protein is CASTPVSGGSYEQYF.

In its sample, this clonotype was seen many times. This rearrangement joins TRBV28 to TRBJ1-6; 9 nucleotides agree with TRBD1. The CDR3 has 16 residues. Trimming at V came to 7 bases and at J to 9 bases, leaving 13 bases not matched to a gene. Germline V gene sequence: CDR1 MDHEN, CDR2 SYDVKM. CDR3 sequence reads: CASTFAQTGGSSPLHF. CDR3 bases: TGTGCCAGCACCTTCGCCCAGACAGGGGGAAGTTCACCCCTCCACTTT.

This clonotype was recorded many times. The genes are TRBV6-1 and TRBJ1-5; D unresolved. V dropped 4 bases and J dropped 0 bases, with 7 bases sitting between them. The CDR3 length is 14 residues. Germline V gene data show CDR1 as MNHNS and CDR2 as SASEGT. The CDR3 loop is CASSGQSSNQPQHF. DNA of the CDR3: TGTGCCAGCAGTGGACAAAGTAGCAATCAGCCCCAGCATTTT.

This clonotype was picked up a small number of times. V and J are TRBV4-2 and TRBJ2-7, with D tentatively TRBD1 or TRBD2 (6 bases each). Per the germline V gene, CDR1 is LGHNA and CDR2 is YNFKEQ. CDR3 length: 17 residues. V lost 0 bases and J 1 base, leaving 16 bases between the germline ends. The CDR3 DNA reads as TGTGCCAGCAGCCAAGATAGGGGGGCCCAAGATTCCTACGAGCAGTACTTC. Translated, it gives CASSQDRGAQDSYEQYF.

At least ten counts were recorded for this clonotype. This chain joins TRBV10-3 and TRBJ2-3; D unresolved. The V and J ends lost 7 bases and 1 base respectively, with 18 bases between them. The CDR3 has 16 residues. Germline V gene lookup returns CDR1 ENHRY and CDR2 SYGVKD. CDR3 amino acids: CAIIRTSEVGTDTQYF. CDR3 coding DNA: TGTGCCATCATTCGCACGAGCGAGGTTGGCACAGATACGCAGTATTTT.

This clonotype was detected only a few times. This chain joins TRBV7-9 and TRBJ2-5, with TRBD1 matching 8 bases. In germline, CDR1 is SEHNR, CDR2 FQNEAQ (reference sequence). This CDR3 is 15 amino acids long. The trim removed 1 base at V and 4 bases at J, leaving 5 bases unmatched. The DNA of the CDR3 is TGTGCCAGCAGCTTAGATCCAGGGGGCGTAGAGACCCAGTACTTC. Translated: CASSLDPGGVETQYF. The variable domain in full, with the rest retrieved from reference TRBV7-9 and TRBJ2-5, is DTGVSQNPRHKITKRGQNVTFRCDPISEHNRLYWYRQTLGQGPEFLTYFQNEAQLEKSRLLSDRFSAERPKGSFSTLEIQRTEQGDSAMYLCASSLDPGGVETQYFGPGTRLLVL.

The chain employs TRBV12-3 or TRBV12-4 and TRBJ2-5, with D perhaps matching TRBD2 (5 bases). CDR3 length: 13 amino acids. The germline V and J ends were trimmed by 3 bases and 4 bases, with 9 bases remaining between them. The CDR3 coding sequence is TGTGCCAGCAGTTTTTCGGGGATAGAGACCCAGTACTTC. Translation gives CASSFSGIETQYF.

This clonotype was seen a few times. V gene TRBV20-1 combines with J gene TRBJ2-5; TRBD2 agrees at 11 bases. V gave up 0 bases and J gave up 1 base; unmatched junction bases: 10. The germline CDR1 and CDR2 sequences are DFQATT and SNEGSKA (reference sequence). The CDR3 is made up of 18 amino acids. The CDR3, as DNA: TGCAGTGCTAGAGATCCCCGGACTAGCGGGCCCGCCCAAGAGACCCAGTACTTC. Residues: CSARDPRTSGPAQETQYF.